This T cell receptor (beta chain) originates from a study of T cells in tuberculosis. J gave up 10 bases and V 2 bases, and 4 bases lay outside the gene matches. The CDR3 is made up of 14 amino acids. Germline V gene lookup returns CDR1 MNHEY and CDR2 SVGAGI. Thawed, overnight-rested PBMC were stained with GMM-loaded CD1B tetramer, viability dye and anti-CD3, then sorted. The CD1B tetramers carried C32 glucose monomycolate purified from Rhodococcus equi. Produced via immunoSEQ multiplex PCR; TCRdb's table is partial and in-frame only. Here the sample spans roughly 59,000 clones, under 90% being singletons.

This sequence originates from an adult woman with latent tuberculosis. The rearrangement links TRBV6-5 to TRBJ1-6; 8 bases fit TRBD1. Sequencing was performed on CD1b-GMM tetramer-negative cells sorted from PBMCs. CDR3 amino acids: CASSYGTGESPLHF. CDR3 bases: TGTGCCAGCAGTTACGGGACAGGCGAATCACCCCTCCACTTT.